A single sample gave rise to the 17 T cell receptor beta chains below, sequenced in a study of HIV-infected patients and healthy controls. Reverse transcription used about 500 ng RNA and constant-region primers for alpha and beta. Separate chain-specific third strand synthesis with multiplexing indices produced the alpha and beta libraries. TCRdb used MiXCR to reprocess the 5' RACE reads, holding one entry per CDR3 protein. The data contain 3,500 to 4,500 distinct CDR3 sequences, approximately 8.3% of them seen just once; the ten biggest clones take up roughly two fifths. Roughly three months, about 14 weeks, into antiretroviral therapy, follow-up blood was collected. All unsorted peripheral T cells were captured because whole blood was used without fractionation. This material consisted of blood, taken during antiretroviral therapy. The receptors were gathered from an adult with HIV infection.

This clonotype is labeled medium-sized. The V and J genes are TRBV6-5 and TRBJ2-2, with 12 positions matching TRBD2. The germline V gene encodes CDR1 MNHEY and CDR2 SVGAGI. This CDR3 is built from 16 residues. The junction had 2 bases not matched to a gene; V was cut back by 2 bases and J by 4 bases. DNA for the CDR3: TGTGCCAGCAGTTACCCACTAGCGGGGGGCACCGGGGAGCTGTTTTTT. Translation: CASSYPLAGGTGELFF.

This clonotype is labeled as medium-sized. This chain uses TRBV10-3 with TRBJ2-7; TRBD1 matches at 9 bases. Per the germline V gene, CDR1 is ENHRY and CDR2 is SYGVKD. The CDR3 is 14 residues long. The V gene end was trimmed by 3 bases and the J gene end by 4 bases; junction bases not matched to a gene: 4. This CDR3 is CAISEYGQGYEQYF. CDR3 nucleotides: TGTGCCATCAGTGAATATGGACAGGGGTACGAGCAGTACTTC.

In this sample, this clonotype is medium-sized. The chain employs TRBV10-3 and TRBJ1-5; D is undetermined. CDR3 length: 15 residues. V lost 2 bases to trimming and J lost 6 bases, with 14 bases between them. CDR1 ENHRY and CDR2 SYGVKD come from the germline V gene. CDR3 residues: CAISEDVGGIQPQHF. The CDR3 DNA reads TGTGCCATCAGTGAGGATGTCGGAGGAATTCAGCCCCAGCATTTT.

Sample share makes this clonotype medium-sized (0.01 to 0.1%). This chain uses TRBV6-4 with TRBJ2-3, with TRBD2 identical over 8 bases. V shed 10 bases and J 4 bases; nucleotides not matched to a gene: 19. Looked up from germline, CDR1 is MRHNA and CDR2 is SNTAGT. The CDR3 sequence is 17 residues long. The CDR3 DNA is TGTGCCACCTCTCAGGGCCGGGCGGGGGGAAGCGCAGATACGCAGTATTTT. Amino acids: CATSQGRAGGSADTQYF.

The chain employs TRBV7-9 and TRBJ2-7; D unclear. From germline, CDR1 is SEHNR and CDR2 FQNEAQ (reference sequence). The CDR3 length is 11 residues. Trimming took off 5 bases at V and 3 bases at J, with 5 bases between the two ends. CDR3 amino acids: CASSDNYEQYF. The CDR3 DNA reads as TGTGCCAGCAGCGACAACTACGAGCAGTACTTC.

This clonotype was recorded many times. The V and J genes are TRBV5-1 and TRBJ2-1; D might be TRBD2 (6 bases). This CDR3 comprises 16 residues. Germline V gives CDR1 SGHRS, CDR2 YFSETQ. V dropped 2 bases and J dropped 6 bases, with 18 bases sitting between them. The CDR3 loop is CASSLLTSVLSNEQFF. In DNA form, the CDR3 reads TGCGCCAGCAGCTTACTGACTAGTGTCCTTTCCAATGAGCAGTTCTTC.

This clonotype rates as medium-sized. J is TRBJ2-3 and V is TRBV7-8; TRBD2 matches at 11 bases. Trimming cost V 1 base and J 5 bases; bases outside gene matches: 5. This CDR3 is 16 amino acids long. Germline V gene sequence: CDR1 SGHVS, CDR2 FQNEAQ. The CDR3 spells CASSLELAGELDTQYF. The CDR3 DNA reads TGTGCCAGCAGCTTAGAACTAGCGGGGGAGCTAGATACGCAGTATTTT.

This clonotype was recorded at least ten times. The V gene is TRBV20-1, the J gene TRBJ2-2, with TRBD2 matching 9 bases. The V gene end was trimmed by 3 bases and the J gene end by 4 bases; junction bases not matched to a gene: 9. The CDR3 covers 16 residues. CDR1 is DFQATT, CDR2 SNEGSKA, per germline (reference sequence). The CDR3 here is CSARTLGLAGTGELFF. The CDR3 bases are TGCAGTGCTAGGACACTGGGACTAGCAGGCACCGGGGAGCTGTTTTTT.

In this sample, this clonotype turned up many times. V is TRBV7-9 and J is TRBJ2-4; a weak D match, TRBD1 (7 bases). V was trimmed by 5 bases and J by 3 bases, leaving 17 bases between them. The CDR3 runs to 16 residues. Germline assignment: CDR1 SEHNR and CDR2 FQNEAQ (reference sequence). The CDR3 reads CASSPRDREYKNIQYF. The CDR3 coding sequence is TGTGCCAGCAGCCCGCGGGACAGAGAATACAAAAACATTCAGTACTTC.

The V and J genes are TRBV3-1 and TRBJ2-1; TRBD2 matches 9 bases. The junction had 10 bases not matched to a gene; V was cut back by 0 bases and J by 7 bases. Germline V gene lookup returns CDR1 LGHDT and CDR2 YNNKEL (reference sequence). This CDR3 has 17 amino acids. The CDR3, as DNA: TGTGCCAGCAGCCAAGATCGGAGGCGGGGGGGCGGTAATGAGCAGTTCTTC. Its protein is CASSQDRRRGGGNEQFF.

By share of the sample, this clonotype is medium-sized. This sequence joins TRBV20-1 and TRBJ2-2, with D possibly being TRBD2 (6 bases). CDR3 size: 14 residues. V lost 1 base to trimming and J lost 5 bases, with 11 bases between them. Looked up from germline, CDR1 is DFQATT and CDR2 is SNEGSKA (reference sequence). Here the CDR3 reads CSARARLVTGELFF. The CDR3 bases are TGCAGTGCTAGAGCCCGACTAGTGACCGGGGAGCTGTTTTTT.

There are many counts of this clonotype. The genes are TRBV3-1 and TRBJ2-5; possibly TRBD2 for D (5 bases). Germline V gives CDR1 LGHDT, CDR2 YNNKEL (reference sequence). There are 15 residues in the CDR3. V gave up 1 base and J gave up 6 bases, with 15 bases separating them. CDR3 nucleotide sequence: TGTGCCAGCAGCCAAGGGGAGAGGAGCTTCCAGACCCAGTACTTC. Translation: CASSQGERSFQTQYF.

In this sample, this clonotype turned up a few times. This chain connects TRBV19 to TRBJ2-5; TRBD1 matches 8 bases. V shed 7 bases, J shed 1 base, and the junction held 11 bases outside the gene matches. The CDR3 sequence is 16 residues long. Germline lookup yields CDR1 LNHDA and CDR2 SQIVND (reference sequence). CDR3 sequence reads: CASTQAAGGLQETQYF. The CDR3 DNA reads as TGTGCCAGTACCCAGGCGGCAGGGGGCCTCCAAGAGACCCAGTACTTC. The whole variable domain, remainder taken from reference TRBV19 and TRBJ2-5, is DGGITQSPKYLFRKEGQNVTLSCEQNLNHDAMYWYRQDPGQGLRLIYYSQIVNDFQKGDIAEGYSVSREKKESFPLTVTSAQKNPTAFYLCASTQAAGGLQETQYFGPGTRLLVL.

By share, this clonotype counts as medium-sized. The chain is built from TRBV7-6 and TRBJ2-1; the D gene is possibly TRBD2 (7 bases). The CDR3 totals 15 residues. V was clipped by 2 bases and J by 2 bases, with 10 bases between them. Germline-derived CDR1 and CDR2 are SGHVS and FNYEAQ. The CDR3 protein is CASSLSGGPYNEQFF. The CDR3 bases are TGTGCCAGCAGCTTATCCGGGGGGCCCTACAATGAGCAGTTCTTC.

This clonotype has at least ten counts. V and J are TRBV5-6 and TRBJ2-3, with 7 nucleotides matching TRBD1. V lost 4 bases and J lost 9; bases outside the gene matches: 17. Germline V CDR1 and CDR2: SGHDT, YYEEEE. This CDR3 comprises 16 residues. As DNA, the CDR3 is TGTGCCAGCAGCACATACCGGGACAGACGGAGGAGGACGCAGTATTTT. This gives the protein CASSTYRDRRRRTQYF.

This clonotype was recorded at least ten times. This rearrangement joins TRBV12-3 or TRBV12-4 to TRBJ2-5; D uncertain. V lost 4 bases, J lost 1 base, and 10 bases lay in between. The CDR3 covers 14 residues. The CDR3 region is CASSSSWTQETQYF. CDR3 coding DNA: TGTGCCAGCAGTTCCTCGTGGACCCAAGAGACCCAGTACTTC.

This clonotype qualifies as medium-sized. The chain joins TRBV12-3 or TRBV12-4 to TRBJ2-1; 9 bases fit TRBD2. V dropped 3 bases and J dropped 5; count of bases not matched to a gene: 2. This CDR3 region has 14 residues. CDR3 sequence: CASSLVAGDNEQFF. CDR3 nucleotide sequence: TGTGCCAGCAGTTTGGTAGCGGGGGACAATGAGCAGTTCTTC.